This T cell receptor (beta chain) emerged from a study of T-cell memory formation after mild COVID-19. Study overall: TCR clusters were largely donor specific.

General observations from the study: CD4/CD8 balance characterized clones contracting day 15 to 85, and CD4+ skew characterized later expanders.

This clonotype was seen a few times. What it binds is unknown. The CDR3 runs to 14 residues. V shed 6 bases, J shed 5 bases, and the junction held 7 bases outside the gene matches. Germline CDR1 and CDR2: SGHTA and FQGTGA. Employing constant-segment primers, 5'RACE generated TCR alpha and TCR beta cDNA libraries bearing sample barcodes and UMIs. MiXCR was run by TCRdb on the 5' RACE reads, yielding one entry per CDR3 protein. The table records roughly 170,000 distinct CDR3 sequences, about 18% of them present only once. The clonotype comes from a man in his late teens or twenties who had mild COVID-19 (a few samples of this study predate the infection). Cell type and time point are not known. The sample was PBMCs or a T cell subset sorted from them (not recorded which). The V call is TRBV7-3, the J call TRBJ2-1, with 7 positions matching TRBD1. Written as DNA, the CDR3 is TGTGCCAGCAGGGATCCGGGACAGCACAATGAGCAGTTCTTC. Protein sequence: CASRDPGQHNEQFF.